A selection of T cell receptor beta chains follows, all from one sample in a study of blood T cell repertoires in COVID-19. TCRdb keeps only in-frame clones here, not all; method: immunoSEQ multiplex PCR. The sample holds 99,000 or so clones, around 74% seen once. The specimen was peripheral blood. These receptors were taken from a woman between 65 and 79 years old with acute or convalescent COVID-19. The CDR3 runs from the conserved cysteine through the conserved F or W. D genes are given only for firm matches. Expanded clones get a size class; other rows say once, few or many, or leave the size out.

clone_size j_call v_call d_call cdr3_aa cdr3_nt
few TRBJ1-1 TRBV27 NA CASSVRENTEAFF TGTGCCAGCAGTGTCAGGGAGAACACTGAAGCTTTCTTT
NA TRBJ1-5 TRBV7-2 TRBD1 CASSLDGQGYQPQHF TGTGCCAGCAGCCTCGACGGACAGGGATATCAGCCCCAGCATTTT
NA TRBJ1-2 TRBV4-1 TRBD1 CASSQGRGQGWLGYGYTF TGCGCCAGCAGCCAAGGAAGGGGACAGGGGTGGTTGGGCTATGGCTACACCTTC
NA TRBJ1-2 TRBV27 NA CASRAQKNYGYTF TGTGCCAGCAGAGCACAGAAAAACTATGGCTACACCTTC
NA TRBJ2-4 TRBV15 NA CATSRDMTGQNIQYF TGTGCCACCAGCAGAGATATGACAGGTCAAAACATTCAGTACTTC
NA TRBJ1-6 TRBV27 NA CASSDSPYNSPLHF TGTGCCAGCAGTGACAGCCCCTATAATTCACCCCTCCACTTT
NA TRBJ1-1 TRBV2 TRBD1 CASFDMTGNTEAFF TGTGCCAGCTTTGACATGACAGGGAATACTGAAGCTTTCTTT
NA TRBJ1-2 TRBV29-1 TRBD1 CSVETGGGYTF TGCAGCGTTGAGACAGGGGGTGGCTACACCTTC
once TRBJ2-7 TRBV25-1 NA CARPTAPSTSYEQYF TGTGCCAGGCCAACGGCTCCTAGTACCTCCTACGAGCAGTACTTC
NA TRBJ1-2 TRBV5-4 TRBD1 CASSLAGTIQGRGYTF TGTGCCAGCAGCTTGGCCGGTACAATACAGGGGAGAGGCTACACCTTC
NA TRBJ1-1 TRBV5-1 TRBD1 CASSRDRVEVGAFF TGCGCCAGCAGCAGGGACAGGGTCGAGGTGGGGGCTTTCTTT
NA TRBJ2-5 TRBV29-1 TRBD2 CSVGRGGRETQYF TGCAGCGTTGGACGGGGGGGCCGAGAGACCCAGTACTTC
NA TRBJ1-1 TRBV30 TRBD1 CAWGTGVGTEAFF TGTGCCTGGGGGACAGGGGTAGGGACTGAAGCTTTCTTT
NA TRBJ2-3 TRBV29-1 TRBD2 CSVIAGGSTDTQYF TGCAGCGTGATAGCGGGGGGGAGCACAGATACGCAGTATTTT
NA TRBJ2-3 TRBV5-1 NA CASSLTVSTDTQYF TGCGCCAGCAGCTTGACTGTCAGCACAGATACGCAGTATTTT
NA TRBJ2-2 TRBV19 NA CASSIYTGELFF TGTGCCAGTAGTATCTACACCGGGGAGCTGTTTTTT
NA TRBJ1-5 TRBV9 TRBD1 CASSAGQGASQPQHF TGTGCCAGCAGCGCCGGGCAGGGGGCGAGTCAGCCCCAGCATTTT
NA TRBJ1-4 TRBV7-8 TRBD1 CASSPDRGTANEKLFF TGTGCCAGCAGCCCGGACAGGGGGACAGCTAATGAAAAACTGTTTTTT
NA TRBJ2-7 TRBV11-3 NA CASSLTGPTYEQYF TGTGCCAGCAGCTTAACAGGGCCCACCTACGAGCAGTACTTC
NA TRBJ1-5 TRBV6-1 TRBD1 CASSETGARGNQPQHF TGTGCCAGCAGTGAAACAGGGGCGAGGGGCAATCAGCCCCAGCATTTT
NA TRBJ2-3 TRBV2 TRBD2 CASSPGLADTQYF TGTGCCAGCAGCCCAGGACTAGCAGATACGCAGTATTTT
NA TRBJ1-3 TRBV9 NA CASSVVTGDSGNTIYF TGTGCCAGCAGCGTAGTTACAGGCGACTCTGGAAACACCATATATTTT
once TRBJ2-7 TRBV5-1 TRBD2 CASFSRWGGRGGEQYF TGCGCCAGTTTTAGCCGTTGGGGGGGCCGGGGGGGGGAGCAGTACTTC
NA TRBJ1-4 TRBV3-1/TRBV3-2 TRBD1 CASSPTETGEKLFF TGTGCCAGCAGCCCCACGGAGACAGGGGAAAAACTGTTTTTT